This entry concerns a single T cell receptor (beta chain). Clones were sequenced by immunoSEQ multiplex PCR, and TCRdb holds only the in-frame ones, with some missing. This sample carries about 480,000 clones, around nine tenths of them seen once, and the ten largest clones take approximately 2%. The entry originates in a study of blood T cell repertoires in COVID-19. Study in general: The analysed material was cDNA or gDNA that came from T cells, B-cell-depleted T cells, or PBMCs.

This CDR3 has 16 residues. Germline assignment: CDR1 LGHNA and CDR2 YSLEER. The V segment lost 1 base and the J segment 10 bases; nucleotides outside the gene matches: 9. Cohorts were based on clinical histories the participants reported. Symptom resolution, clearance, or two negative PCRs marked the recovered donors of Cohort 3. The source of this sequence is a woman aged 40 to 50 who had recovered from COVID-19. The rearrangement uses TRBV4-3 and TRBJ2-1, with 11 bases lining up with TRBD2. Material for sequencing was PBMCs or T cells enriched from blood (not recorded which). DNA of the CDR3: TGCGCCAGCAGCCAAGTCGGAACTAGCGGGGGAAGAGAGCAGTTCTTC. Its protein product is CASSQVGTSGGREQFF.